Shown below are 30 T cell receptor beta chains from a single sample sequenced in a study of T-cell reconstitution after alpha-beta-depleted transplantation in children. Unique molecular identifiers featured in how the TCRbeta library was prepared. Using its own MiXCR run on the PCR reads, TCRdb lists one record per CDR3 protein. The sample includes fewer than 700,000 distinct CDR3 sequences, 23% of them seen just once. The sequenced sample was PBMCs, mostly from graft donor cells, obtained 360 days after TCRalphabeta/CD19-depleted stem cell transplant. These receptors all stem from a boy under three years old who had a stem cell transplant for acute myeloid leukemia, so the T cells may come from the graft donor.

This clonotype was counted at least ten times. The gene calls are TRBV20-1 and TRBJ1-2; no definite D call. V was clipped by 6 bases and J by 0 bases, with 11 bases between them. The CDR3 spans 13 residues. CDR1 and CDR2 (germline): DFQATT, SNEGSKA (reference sequence). CDR3 sequence (DNA): TGCAGTGCCACCGACCCAGCTAACTATGGCTACACCTTC. Translation: CSATDPANYGYTF.

This clonotype was detected only a few times. The V gene is TRBV7-2, the J gene TRBJ2-5; D remains ambiguous. V was shortened by 2 bases and J by 2 bases, with 9 bases between the two germline ends. The CDR3 totals 14 residues. Germline V gene data show CDR1 as SGHTA and CDR2 as FQGNSA. The DNA of the CDR3 is TGTGCCAGCAGCTTATTTTCGGTACAAGAGACCCAGTACTTC. Translation: CASSLFSVQETQYF.

This clonotype was picked up a small number of times. This chain uses TRBV20-1 with TRBJ1-3, with D perhaps TRBD1 (5 bases). This CDR3 is 14 amino acids long. Germline CDR1 DFQATT, CDR2 SNEGSKA (reference sequence). V lost 3 bases, J lost 0 bases, and 9 bases lay in between. CDR3: CSARDTHSGNTIYF. CDR3 DNA sequence: TGCAGTGCTAGGGACACTCACTCTGGAAACACCATATATTTT.

This clonotype was picked up many times. V is TRBV11-2 and J is TRBJ2-2; no definite D call. V dropped 4 bases and J dropped 5 bases, with 14 bases sitting between them. Germline V gives CDR1 SGHAT, CDR2 FQNNGV. The CDR3 covers 15 residues. CDR3 DNA: TGTGCCAGCAGCTCCCTTAGGAAAAGGACCGGGGAGCTGTTTTTT. This codes for CASSSLRKRTGELFF.

This clonotype has ten or more counts. The rearrangement links TRBV20-1 to TRBJ2-5; D unresolved. The V gene's germline CDR1 is DFQATT and CDR2 SNEGSKA (reference sequence). The CDR3 spans 11 residues. The V end lost 8 bases, the J end lost 5 bases, and 12 bases lay between the germline ends. The CDR3 is CSPHLRETQYF. The CDR3 DNA follows: TGCAGTCCCCACCTGAGGGAGACCCAGTACTTC.

This clonotype showed up just a few times. CDR3 residues: CASSQDTGTYEQYF. The CDR3 DNA is TGCGCCAGCAGCCAAGATACAGGGACCTACGAGCAGTACTTC. The rearrangement uses TRBV4-3 and TRBJ2-7, with a tentative D call TRBD1 (6 bases). The CDR3 extends over 14 amino acids. V lost 0 bases and J lost 2, with 8 bases in between. CDR1 and CDR2 from the germline V gene are LGHNA and YSLEER.

This clonotype turned up a few times. The chain joins TRBV20-1 to TRBJ2-7; 9 bases are a match to TRBD1. The CDR3 sequence is 13 residues long. V was clipped by 0 bases and J by 7 bases; unmatched bases: 4. Germline-derived CDR1 and CDR2 are DFQATT and SNEGSKA (reference sequence). The DNA for the CDR3 is TGCAGTGCTAGAGATCAAGGACAGGGGGAGCAGTACGTC. The encoded protein is CSARDQGQGEQYV.

This clonotype was counted only a few times. In nucleotides, the CDR3 is TGTGCCACCAGCAGAGATGGTGACGGTCTCTACGAGCAGTACTTC. As protein: CATSRDGDGLYEQYF. The chain employs TRBV15 and TRBJ2-7; unclear D gene. Trimming stripped 0 bases from V and 3 bases from J, with 12 bases between. The germline CDR1 and CDR2 sequences are LNHNV and YYDKDF (reference sequence). CDR3 length: 15 residues.

This sequence joins TRBV7-2 and TRBJ1-1, with D possibly being TRBD1 (5 bases). The germline gives CDR1 SGHTA, CDR2 FQGNSA. The germline V and J ends were trimmed by 0 bases and 7 bases, with 18 bases remaining between them. The CDR3 is 16 residues long. CDR3 amino acids: CASSLARRQGVREAFF. CDR3 DNA: TGTGCCAGCAGCTTAGCGAGACGCCAGGGCGTCCGTGAAGCTTTCTTT.

This chain joins TRBV4-3 and TRBJ1-1; tentatively, D is TRBD1 (6 bases). Germline lookup yields CDR1 LGHNA and CDR2 YSLEER. This CDR3 comprises 14 residues. The V end lost 3 bases, the J end lost 0 bases, and 8 bases lay between the germline ends. The CDR3 is CASSQGHMNTEAFF. The CDR3 bases are TGCGCCAGCAGCCAGGGACATATGAACACTGAAGCTTTCTTT.

This clonotype has at least ten counts. The junction differs from germline at one of its ends, possibly a read error. This rearrangement joins TRBV7-2 to TRBJ2-1; 10 positions agree with TRBD2. This CDR3 comprises 14 residues. Germline V gene data show CDR1 as SGHTA and CDR2 as FQGNSA. In nucleotides, the CDR3 is TGTGCCAGCAGCGTAGCGGGGGGACCCAATGAGCAGTTCTTC. This gives the protein CASSVAGGPNEQFF.

This clonotype was picked up a small number of times. The chain is built from TRBV28 and TRBJ2-3; D is possibly TRBD1 (6 bases). The germline V and J ends were trimmed by 1 base and 10 bases, with 18 bases remaining between them. CDR1 is MDHEN and CDR2 is SYDVKM in the germline V gene. The CDR3 has 15 residues. Here the CDR3 reads CASSLSSGQGKAQYF. DNA for the CDR3: TGTGCCAGCAGTTTATCCTCAGGGCAGGGGAAAGCGCAGTATTTT.

This clonotype was counted many times. The chain couples TRBV20-1 to TRBJ2-1; D might be TRBD1 (6 bases). Germline CDR1 is DFQATT and CDR2 is SNEGSKA (reference sequence). Trimming took 3 bases from V and 9 from J, leaving 6 bases between them. This CDR3 has 10 residues. CDR3 protein: CSASRGEQFF. The CDR3 DNA reads TGCAGTGCTAGCAGGGGTGAGCAGTTCTTC.

The V call is TRBV6-1, the J call TRBJ1-5, with D uncertain. With 8 bases removed from V and 2 bases from J, the gap between germline ends came to 10 bases. The CDR3 runs 13 residues. Looked up from germline, CDR1 is MNHNS and CDR2 is SASEGT. CDR3 amino acids: CASSPLRNQPQHF. The CDR3 DNA follows: TGTGCCAGCTCCCCTCTCCGCAATCAGCCCCAGCATTTT.

Many counts were recorded for this clonotype. The chain joins TRBV6-5 to TRBJ2-7, with 9 bases that match TRBD1. Germline-derived CDR1 and CDR2 are MNHEY and SVGAGI. The CDR3 has 15 residues. The V gene end was trimmed by 6 bases and the J gene end by 0 bases; junction bases not matched to a gene: 6. CDR3 loop: CASRRRQGDSYEQYF. The DNA for the CDR3 is TGTGCCAGCAGGAGACGACAGGGGGACTCCTACGAGCAGTACTTC.

This clonotype showed up many times. The rearrangement links TRBV27 to TRBJ2-2, with D uncertain. Trimming shortened V by 5 bases and J by 7 bases, and 11 bases separated the two germline ends. The germline V gene has CDR1 MNHEY and CDR2 SMNVEV (reference sequence). The CDR3 has 13 amino acids. The chain's CDR3 is CASSPLVDGELFF. As DNA, the CDR3 is TGTGCCAGCAGTCCTTTGGTTGACGGGGAGCTGTTTTTT.

V gene TRBV5-1 combines with J gene TRBJ2-6; D uncertain. Per germline, CDR1 SGHRS and CDR2 YFSETQ. V lost 6 bases to trimming and J lost 0 bases, with 13 bases between them. This CDR3 region has 16 residues. In nucleotides, the CDR3 is TGCGCCAGCAAGCCCCGTACGGACTCTGGGGCCAACGTCCTGACTTTC. Residues: CASKPRTDSGANVLTF.

V is TRBV6-2 or TRBV6-3 and J is TRBJ1-5; maybe TRBD1 (6 bases). V shed 0 bases and J shed 4 bases, with 16 bases lying between them. There are 17 residues in the CDR3. The germline V gene has CDR1 MNHEY and CDR2 SVGEGT. The CDR3 is CASSYSSLDRFNQPQHF. The CDR3 DNA sequence: TGTGCCAGCAGTTACTCAAGCCTCGACAGGTTTAATCAGCCCCAGCATTTT.

This clonotype was observed many times. This sequence joins TRBV7-2 and TRBJ2-7, with D perhaps TRBD1 or TRBD2 (5 bases each). V was shortened by 1 base and J by 0 bases, with 7 bases between the two germline ends. The CDR3 loop spans 14 amino acids. Germline CDR1 SGHTA, CDR2 FQGNSA. In DNA form, the CDR3 reads TGTGCCAGCAGCTTAGTAGGGACCTCCTACGAGCAGTACTTC. This translates into CASSLVGTSYEQYF.

This chain uses TRBV5-1 with TRBJ2-3; the match to TRBD2 covers 9 bases. The CDR3 runs to 14 residues. J was trimmed by 2 bases and V by 7 bases; bases with no gene match: 5. Germline loops: CDR1 SGHRS, CDR2 YFSETQ. The DNA of the CDR3 is TGCGCCAGCGCCAGCGGGGGGCCCACAGATACGCAGTATTTT. Amino acid sequence: CASASGGPTDTQYF.

This clonotype was detected many times. The V and J genes are TRBV20-1 and TRBJ1-3; D gene uncertain. The CDR3 totals 13 residues. V lost 7 bases and J lost 0, with 10 bases in between. The V gene's germline CDR1 is DFQATT and CDR2 SNEGSKA (reference sequence). The CDR3 DNA reads as TGCAGTGGGACCGCAGGCTCTGGAAACACCATATATTTT. Encoded protein: CSGTAGSGNTIYF.

This clonotype came up a few times. The CDR3 nucleotides are TGTGCCAGCACCTCAAGACCCGATTCTCCCGGGGAGCTGTTTTTT. This translates into CASTSRPDSPGELFF. The chain joins TRBV6-1 to TRBJ2-2, with unresolved D. The CDR3 has 15 residues. CDR1 and CDR2 from the germline V gene are MNHNS and SASEGT. Trimming took off 7 bases at V and 6 bases at J, with 18 bases between the two ends.

The chain uses TRBV12-3 or TRBV12-4 and TRBJ2-7, with a possible D match to TRBD2 (5 bases). CDR3 length equals 15 residues. V lost 5 bases, J lost 6 bases, and 20 bases lay in between. The CDR3 coding sequence is TGTGCCAGCAGTCCAACTAGTTTTTCCGCGCTCGAGCAGTACTTC. This sequence encodes CASSPTSFSALEQYF.

This clonotype was seen more than once but under ten times. This chain joins TRBV7-9 and TRBJ1-5, with D maybe TRBD1 (6 bases). Germline CDR1 is SEHNR and CDR2 is FQNEAQ (reference sequence). The CDR3 sequence is 15 residues long. Trimming stripped 5 bases from V and 2 bases from J, with 13 bases between. CDR3 nucleotides: TGTGCCAGCAGCGGCACGGACAGAGGCAATCAGCCCCAGCATTTT. Residues: CASSGTDRGNQPQHF.

The sample holds many counts of this clonotype. The chain uses TRBV9 and TRBJ1-1; D is possibly TRBD1 (5 bases). The CDR3 has 13 amino acids. V was pared by 2 bases and J by 5 bases, with 10 bases between. The germline CDR1 and CDR2 sequences are SGDLS and YYNGEE. The CDR3 sequence is CASSVGTATEAFF. CDR3 in DNA: TGTGCCAGCAGCGTCGGGACGGCTACTGAAGCTTTCTTT.

A few counts support this clonotype. V is TRBV27 and J is TRBJ1-1, with D possibly matching TRBD1 (6 bases). Germline V CDR1 and CDR2: MNHEY, SMNVEV (reference sequence). There are 13 residues in the CDR3. The V end was cut by 7 bases, the J end by 3 bases, with 12 bases between. The CDR3 sequence: CASTTQGYTEAFF. As DNA, the CDR3 is TGTGCCAGCACTACACAGGGATACACTGAAGCTTTCTTT.

This clonotype was seen just once. The gene calls are TRBV5-1 and TRBJ1-2; no clear D gene. The V end was cut by 2 bases, the J end by 3 bases, with 14 bases between. Germline CDR1 is SGHRS and CDR2 is YFSETQ. The CDR3 length is 15 residues. The CDR3 spells CASSFRQNRDYGYTF. Written as DNA, the CDR3 is TGCGCCAGCAGCTTTAGGCAAAACCGGGACTATGGCTACACCTTC.

The chain has TRBV20-1 and TRBJ2-7; D is undetermined. V lost 0 bases to trimming and J lost 2 bases, with 11 bases between them. Germline CDR1 and CDR2: DFQATT and SNEGSKA (reference sequence). CDR3 length: 14 residues. Here the CDR3 reads CSARDLAQAYEQYV. CDR3 sequence (DNA): TGCAGTGCTAGAGATTTGGCCCAAGCCTACGAGCAGTACGTC.

The J gene is TRBJ2-1, the V gene TRBV5-1, with 9 bases fitting TRBD1. V shed 3 bases and J 2 bases; nucleotides not matched to a gene: 6. This CDR3 contains 16 residues. Germline V gives CDR1 SGHRS, CDR2 YFSETQ. The DNA for the CDR3 is TGCGCCAGCAGCTCCACAGGGGGCCAAACCTACAATGAGCAGTTCTTC. This sequence encodes CASSSTGGQTYNEQFF.

The V gene is TRBV11-2, the J gene TRBJ2-7; 8 nucleotides agree with TRBD2. CDR3 length: 12 amino acids. Germline loops: CDR1 SGHAT, CDR2 FQNNGV. The trim removed 6 bases at V and 7 bases at J, leaving 5 bases unmatched. CDR3 bases: TGTGCCAGCAGAATAGCGGGGTTTGAGCAGTACGTC. This gives the protein CASRIAGFEQYV.